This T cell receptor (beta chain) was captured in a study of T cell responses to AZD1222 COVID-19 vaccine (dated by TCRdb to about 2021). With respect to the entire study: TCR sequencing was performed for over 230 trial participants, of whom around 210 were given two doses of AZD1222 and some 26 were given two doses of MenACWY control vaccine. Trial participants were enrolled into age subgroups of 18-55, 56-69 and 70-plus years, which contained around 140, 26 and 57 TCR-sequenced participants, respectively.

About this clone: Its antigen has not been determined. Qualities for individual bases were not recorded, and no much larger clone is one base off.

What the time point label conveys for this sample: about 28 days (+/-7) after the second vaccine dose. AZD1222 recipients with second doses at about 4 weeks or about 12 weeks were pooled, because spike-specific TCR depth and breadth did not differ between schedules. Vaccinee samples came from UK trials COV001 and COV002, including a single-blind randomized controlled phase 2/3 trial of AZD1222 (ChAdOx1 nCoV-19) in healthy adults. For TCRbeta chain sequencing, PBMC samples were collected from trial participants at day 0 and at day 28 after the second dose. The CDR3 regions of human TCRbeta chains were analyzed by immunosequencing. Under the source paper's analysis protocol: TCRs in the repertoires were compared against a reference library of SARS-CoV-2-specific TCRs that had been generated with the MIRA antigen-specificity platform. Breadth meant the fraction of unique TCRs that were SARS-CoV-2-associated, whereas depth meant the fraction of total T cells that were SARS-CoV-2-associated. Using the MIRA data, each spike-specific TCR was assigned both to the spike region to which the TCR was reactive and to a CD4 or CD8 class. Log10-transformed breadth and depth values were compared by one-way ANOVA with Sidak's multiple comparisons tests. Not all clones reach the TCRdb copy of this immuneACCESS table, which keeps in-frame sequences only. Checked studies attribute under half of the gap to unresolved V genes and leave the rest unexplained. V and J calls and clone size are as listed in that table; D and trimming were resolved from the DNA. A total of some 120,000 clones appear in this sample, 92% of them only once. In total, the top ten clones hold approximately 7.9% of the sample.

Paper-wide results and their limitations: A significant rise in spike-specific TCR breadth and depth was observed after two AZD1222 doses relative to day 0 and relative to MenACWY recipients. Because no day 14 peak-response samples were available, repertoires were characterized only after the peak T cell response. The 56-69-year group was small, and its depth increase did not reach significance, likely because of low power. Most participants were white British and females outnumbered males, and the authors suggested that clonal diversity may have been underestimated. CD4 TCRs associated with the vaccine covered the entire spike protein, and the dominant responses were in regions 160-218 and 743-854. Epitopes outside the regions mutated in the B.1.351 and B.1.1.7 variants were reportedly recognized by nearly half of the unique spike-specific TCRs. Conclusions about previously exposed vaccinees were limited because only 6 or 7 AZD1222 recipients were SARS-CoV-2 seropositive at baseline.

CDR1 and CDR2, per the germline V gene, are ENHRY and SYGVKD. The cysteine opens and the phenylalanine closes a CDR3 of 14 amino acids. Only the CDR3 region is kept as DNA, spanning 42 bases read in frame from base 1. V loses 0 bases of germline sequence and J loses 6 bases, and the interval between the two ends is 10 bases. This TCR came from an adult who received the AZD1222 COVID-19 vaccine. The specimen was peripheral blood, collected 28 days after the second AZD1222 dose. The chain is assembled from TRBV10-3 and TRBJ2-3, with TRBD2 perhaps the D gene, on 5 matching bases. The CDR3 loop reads CAISESGTRDTQYF. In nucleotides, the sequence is TGTGCCATCAGTGAGTCTGGAACTAGGGATACGCAGTATTTT.